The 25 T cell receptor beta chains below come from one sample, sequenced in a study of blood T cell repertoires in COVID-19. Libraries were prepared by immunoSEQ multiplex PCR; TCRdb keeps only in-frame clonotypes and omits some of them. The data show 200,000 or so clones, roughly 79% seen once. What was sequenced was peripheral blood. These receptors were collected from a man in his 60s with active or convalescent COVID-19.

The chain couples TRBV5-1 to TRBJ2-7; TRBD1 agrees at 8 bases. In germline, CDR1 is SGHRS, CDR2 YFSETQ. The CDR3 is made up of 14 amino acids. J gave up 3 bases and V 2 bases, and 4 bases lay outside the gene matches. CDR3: CASSLGDRGYEQYF. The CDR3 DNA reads TGCGCCAGCAGCTTAGGAGACAGGGGCTACGAGCAGTACTTC.

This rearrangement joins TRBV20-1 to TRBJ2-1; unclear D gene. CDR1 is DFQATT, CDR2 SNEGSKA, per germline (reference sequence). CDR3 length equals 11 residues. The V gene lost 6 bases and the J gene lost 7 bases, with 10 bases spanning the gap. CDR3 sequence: CSATGSNEQFF. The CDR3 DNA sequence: TGCAGTGCCACCGGTAGTAATGAGCAGTTCTTC.

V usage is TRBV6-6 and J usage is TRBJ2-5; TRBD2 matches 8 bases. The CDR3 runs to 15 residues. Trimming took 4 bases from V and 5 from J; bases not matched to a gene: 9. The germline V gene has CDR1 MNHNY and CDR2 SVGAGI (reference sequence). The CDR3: CASSFLGGAGETQYF. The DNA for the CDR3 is TGTGCCAGCAGTTTCCTCGGGGGGGCCGGGGAGACCCAGTACTTC.

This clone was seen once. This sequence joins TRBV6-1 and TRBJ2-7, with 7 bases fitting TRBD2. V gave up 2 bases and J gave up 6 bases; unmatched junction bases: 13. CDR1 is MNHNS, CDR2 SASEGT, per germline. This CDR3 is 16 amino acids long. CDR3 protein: CASSELGREPVCEQYF. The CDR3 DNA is TGTGCCAGCAGTGAACTAGGGCGGGAGCCAGTATGCGAGCAGTACTTC.

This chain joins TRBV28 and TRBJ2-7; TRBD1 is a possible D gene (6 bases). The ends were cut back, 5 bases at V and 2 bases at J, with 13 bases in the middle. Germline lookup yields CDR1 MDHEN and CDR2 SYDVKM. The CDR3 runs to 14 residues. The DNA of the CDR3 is TGTGCCAGCAGTGACACAGGGACGCCCTACGAGCAGTACTTC. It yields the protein CASSDTGTPYEQYF.

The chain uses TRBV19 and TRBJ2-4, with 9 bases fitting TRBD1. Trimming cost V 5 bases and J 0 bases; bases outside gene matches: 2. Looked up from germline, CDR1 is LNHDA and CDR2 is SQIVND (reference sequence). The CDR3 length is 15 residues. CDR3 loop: CASSATGGAKNIQYF. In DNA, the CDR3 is TGTGCCAGTAGTGCGACAGGGGGAGCCAAAAACATTCAGTACTTC. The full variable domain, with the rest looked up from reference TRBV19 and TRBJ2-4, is DGGITQSPKYLFRKEGQNVTLSCEQNLNHDAMYWYRQDPGQGLRLIYYSQIVNDFQKGDIAEGYSVSREKKESFPLTVTSAQKNPTAFYLCASSATGGAKNIQYFGAGTRLSVL.

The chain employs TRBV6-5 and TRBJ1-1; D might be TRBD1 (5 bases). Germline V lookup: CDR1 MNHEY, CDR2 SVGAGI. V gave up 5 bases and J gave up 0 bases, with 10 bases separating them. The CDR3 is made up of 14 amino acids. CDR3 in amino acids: CASSQQVLNTEAFF. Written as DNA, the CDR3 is TGTGCCAGCAGTCAACAGGTCTTGAACACTGAAGCTTTCTTT.

The CDR3 sequence: CASSQLTGLEKLFF. The CDR3 DNA reads TGCGCCAGCAGCCAGTTGACAGGGCTTGAAAAACTGTTTTTT. This chain joins TRBV4-1 and TRBJ1-4, with 7 bases that match TRBD1. Germline CDR1 is MGHRA and CDR2 is YSYEKL. This CDR3 is 14 amino acids long. The ends lost 3 bases at V and 7 bases at J; junction bases unmatched: 5.

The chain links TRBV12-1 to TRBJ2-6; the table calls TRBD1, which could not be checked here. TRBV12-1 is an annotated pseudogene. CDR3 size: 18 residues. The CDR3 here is CASSFRWTGSAGANVLTF. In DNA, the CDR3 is TGTGCCAGCAGCTTTCGGTGGACAGGGAGCGCTGGGGCCAACGTCCTGACTTTC.

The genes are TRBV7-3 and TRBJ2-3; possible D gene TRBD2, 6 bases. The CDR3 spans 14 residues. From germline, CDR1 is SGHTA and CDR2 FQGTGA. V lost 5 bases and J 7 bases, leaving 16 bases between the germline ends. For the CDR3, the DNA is TGTGCCAGCAGCCGAAACGGAGGGCCAAATACGCAGTATTTT. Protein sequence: CASSRNGGPNTQYF.

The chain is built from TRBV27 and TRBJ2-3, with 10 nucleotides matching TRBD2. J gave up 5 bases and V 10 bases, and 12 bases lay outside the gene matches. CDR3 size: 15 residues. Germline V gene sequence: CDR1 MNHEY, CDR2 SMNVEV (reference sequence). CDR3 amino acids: CATLRLAGGGDTQYF. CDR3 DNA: TGTGCCACCCTCAGACTAGCGGGTGGAGGAGATACGCAGTATTTT.

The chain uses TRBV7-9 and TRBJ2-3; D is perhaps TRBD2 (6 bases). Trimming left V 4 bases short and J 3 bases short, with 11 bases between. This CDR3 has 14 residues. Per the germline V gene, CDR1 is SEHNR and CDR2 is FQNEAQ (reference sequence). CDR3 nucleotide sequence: TGTGCCAGCAGCTCCTTAGCGGTTACAGATACGCAGTATTTT. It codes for CASSSLAVTDTQYF.

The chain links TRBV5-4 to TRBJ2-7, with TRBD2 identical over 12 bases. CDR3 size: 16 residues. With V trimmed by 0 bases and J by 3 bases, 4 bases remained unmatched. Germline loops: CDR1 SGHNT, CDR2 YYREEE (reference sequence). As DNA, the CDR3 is TGTGCCAGCAGCTTGGAACTAGCGGGAGGCCGCTACGAGCAGTACTTC. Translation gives CASSLELAGGRYEQYF. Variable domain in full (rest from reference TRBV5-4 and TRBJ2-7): ETGVTQSPTHLIKTRGQQVTLRCSSQSGHNTVSWYQQALGQGPQFIFQYYREEENGRGNFPPRFSGLQFPNYSSELNVNALELDDSALYLCASSLELAGGRYEQYFGPGTRLTVT.

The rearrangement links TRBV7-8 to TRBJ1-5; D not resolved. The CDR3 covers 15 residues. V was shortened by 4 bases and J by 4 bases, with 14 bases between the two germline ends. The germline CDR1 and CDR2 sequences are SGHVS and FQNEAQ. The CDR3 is CASSSQNFGNQPQHF. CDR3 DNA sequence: TGTGCCAGCAGCTCCCAGAATTTCGGGAATCAGCCCCAGCATTTT. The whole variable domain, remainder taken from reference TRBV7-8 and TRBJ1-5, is GAGVSQSPRYKVAKRGQDVALRCDPISGHVSLFWYQQALGQGPEFLTYFQNEAQLDKSGLPSDRFFAERPEGSVSTLKIQRTQQEDSAVYLCASSSQNFGNQPQHFGDGTRLSIL.

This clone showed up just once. The CDR3 DNA sequence: TGTGCCAGTAGTTCACAGGGGGGTAACTATGGCTACACCTTC. This codes for CASSSQGGNYGYTF. The V call is TRBV19, the J call TRBJ1-2; the match to TRBD1 covers 8 bases. The CDR3 has 14 amino acids. The trim removed 5 bases at V and 1 base at J, leaving 3 bases unmatched. Looked up from germline, CDR1 is LNHDA and CDR2 is SQIVND (reference sequence).

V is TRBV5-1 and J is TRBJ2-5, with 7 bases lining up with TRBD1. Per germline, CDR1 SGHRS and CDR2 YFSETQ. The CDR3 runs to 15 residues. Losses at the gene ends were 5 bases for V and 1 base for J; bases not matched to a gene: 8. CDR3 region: CASSFGTAFQETQYF. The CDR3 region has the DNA TGCGCCAGCAGTTTTGGGACAGCCTTCCAAGAGACCCAGTACTTC.

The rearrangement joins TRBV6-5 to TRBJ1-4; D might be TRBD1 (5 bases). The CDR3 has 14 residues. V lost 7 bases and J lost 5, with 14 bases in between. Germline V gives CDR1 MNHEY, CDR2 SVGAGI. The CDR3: CASNSRGSNEKLFF. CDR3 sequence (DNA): TGTGCCAGCAACTCAAGGGGATCCAATGAAAAACTGTTTTTT.

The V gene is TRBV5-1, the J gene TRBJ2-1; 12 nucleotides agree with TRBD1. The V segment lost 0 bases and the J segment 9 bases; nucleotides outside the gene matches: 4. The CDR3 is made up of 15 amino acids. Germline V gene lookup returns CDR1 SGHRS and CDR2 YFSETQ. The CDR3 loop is CASSLEGQGAGEQFF. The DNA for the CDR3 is TGCGCCAGCAGCTTGGAGGGACAGGGGGCTGGTGAGCAGTTCTTC.

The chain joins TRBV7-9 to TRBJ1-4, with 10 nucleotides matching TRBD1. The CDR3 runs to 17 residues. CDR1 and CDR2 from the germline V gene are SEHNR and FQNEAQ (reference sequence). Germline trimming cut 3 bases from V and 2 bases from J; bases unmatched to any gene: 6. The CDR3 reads CASSFRQGANTNEKLFF. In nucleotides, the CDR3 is TGTGCCAGCAGCTTTAGACAGGGGGCGAACACTAATGAAAAACTGTTTTTT.

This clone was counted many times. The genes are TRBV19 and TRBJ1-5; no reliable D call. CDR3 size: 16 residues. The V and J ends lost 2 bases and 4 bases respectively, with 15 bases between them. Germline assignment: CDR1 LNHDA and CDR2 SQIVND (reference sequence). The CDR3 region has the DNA TGTGCCAGTAGTATAAAGTCCGGGAACATGAATCAGCCCCAGCATTTT. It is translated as CASSIKSGNMNQPQHF. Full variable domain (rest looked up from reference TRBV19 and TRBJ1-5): DGGITQSPKYLFRKEGQNVTLSCEQNLNHDAMYWYRQDPGQGLRLIYYSQIVNDFQKGDIAEGYSVSREKKESFPLTVTSAQKNPTAFYLCASSIKSGNMNQPQHFGDGTRLSIL.

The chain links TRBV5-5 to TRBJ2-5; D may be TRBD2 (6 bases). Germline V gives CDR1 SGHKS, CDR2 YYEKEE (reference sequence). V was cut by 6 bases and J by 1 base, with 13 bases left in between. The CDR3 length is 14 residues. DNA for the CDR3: TGTGCCAGCAACCAGCGGGCAGTCCAAGAGACCCAGTACTTC. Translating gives CASNQRAVQETQYF. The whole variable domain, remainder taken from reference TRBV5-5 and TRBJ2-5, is DAGVTQSPTHLIKTRGQQVTLRCSPISGHKSVSWYQQVLGQGPQFIFQYYEKEERGRGNFPDRFSARQFPNYSSELNVNALLLGDSALYLCASNQRAVQETQYFGPGTRLLVL.

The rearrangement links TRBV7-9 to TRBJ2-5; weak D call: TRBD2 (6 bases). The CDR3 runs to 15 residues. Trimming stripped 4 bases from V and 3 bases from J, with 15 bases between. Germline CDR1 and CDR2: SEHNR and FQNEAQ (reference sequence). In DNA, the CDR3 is TGTGCCAGCAGCTCCCTTGGGGACTGGGAAGAGACCCAGTACTTC. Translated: CASSSLGDWEETQYF.

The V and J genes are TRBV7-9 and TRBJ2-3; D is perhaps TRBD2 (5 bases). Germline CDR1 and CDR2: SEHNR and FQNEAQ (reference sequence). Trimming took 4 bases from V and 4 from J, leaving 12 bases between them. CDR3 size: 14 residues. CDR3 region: CASSSAGLSDTQYF. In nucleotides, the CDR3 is TGTGCCAGCAGCTCAGCCGGACTTTCAGATACGCAGTATTTT.

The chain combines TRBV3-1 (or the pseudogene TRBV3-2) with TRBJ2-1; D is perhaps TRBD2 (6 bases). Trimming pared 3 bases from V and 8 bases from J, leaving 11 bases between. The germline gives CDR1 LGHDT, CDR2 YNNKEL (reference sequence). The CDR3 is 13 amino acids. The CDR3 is CASSHTSLDEQFF. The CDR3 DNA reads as TGTGCCAGCAGCCATACTAGCCTGGATGAGCAGTTCTTC.

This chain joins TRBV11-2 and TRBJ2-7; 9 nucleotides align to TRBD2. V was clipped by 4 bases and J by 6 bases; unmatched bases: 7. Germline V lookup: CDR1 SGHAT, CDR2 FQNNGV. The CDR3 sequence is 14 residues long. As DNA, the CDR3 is TGTGCCAGCAGCTCCAAGCGGGAGGCTTTCGAGCAGTACTTC. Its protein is CASSSKREAFEQYF.